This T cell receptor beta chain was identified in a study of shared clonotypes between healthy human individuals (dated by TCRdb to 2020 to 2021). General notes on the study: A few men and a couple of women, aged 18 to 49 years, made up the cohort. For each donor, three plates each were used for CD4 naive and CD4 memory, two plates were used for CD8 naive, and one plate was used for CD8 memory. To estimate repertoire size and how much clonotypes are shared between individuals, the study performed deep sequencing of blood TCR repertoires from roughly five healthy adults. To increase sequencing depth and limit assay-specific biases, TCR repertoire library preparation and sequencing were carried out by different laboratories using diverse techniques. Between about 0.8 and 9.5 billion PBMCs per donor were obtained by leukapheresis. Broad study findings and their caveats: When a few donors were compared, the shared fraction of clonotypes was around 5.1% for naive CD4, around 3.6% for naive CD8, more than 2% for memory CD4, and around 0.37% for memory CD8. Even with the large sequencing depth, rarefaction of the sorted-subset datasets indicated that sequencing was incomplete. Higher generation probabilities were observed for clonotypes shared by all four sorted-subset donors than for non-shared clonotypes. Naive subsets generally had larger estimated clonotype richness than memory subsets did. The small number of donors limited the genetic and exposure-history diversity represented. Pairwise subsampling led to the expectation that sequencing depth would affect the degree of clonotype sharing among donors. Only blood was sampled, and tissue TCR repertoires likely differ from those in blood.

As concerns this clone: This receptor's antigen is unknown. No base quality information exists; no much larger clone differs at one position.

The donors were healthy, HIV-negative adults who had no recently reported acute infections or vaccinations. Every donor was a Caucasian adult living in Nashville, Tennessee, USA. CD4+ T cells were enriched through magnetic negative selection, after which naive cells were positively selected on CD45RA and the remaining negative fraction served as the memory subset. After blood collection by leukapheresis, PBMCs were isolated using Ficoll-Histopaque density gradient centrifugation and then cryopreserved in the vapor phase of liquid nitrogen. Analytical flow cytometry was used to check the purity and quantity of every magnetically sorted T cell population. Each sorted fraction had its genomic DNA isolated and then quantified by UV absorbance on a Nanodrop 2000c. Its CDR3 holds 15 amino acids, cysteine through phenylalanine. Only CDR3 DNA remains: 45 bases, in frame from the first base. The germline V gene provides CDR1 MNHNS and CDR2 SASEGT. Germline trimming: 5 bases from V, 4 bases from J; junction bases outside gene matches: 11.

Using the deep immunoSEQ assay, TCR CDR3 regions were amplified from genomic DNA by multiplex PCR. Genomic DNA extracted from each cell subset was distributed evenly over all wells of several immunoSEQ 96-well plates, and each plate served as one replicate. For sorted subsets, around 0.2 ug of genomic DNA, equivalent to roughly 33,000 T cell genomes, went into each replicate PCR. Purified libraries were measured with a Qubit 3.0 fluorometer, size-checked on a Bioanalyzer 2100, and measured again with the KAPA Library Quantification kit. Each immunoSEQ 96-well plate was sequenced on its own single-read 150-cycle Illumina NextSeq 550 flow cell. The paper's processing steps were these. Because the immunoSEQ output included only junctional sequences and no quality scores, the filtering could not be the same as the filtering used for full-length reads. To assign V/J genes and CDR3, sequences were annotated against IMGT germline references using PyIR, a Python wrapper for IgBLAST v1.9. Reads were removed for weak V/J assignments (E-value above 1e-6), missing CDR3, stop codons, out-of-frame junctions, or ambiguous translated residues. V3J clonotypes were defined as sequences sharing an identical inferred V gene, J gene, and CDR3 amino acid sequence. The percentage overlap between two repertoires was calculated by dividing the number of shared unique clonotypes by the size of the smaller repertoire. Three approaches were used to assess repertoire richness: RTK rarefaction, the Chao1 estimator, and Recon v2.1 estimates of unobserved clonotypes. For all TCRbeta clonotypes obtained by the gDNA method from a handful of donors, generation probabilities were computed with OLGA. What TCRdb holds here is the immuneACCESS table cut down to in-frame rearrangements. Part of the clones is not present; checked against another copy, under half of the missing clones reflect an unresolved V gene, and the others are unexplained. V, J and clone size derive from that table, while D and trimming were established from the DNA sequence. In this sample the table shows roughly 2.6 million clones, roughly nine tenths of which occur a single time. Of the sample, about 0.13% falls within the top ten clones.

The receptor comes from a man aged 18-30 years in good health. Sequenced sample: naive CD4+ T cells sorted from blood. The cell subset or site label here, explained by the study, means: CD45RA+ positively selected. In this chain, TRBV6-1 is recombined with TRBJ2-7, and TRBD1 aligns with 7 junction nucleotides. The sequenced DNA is TGTGCCAGCAGTCCTCGTGAGGGGGCCGTTTACGAGCAGTACTTC. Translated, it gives CASSPREGAVYEQYF.